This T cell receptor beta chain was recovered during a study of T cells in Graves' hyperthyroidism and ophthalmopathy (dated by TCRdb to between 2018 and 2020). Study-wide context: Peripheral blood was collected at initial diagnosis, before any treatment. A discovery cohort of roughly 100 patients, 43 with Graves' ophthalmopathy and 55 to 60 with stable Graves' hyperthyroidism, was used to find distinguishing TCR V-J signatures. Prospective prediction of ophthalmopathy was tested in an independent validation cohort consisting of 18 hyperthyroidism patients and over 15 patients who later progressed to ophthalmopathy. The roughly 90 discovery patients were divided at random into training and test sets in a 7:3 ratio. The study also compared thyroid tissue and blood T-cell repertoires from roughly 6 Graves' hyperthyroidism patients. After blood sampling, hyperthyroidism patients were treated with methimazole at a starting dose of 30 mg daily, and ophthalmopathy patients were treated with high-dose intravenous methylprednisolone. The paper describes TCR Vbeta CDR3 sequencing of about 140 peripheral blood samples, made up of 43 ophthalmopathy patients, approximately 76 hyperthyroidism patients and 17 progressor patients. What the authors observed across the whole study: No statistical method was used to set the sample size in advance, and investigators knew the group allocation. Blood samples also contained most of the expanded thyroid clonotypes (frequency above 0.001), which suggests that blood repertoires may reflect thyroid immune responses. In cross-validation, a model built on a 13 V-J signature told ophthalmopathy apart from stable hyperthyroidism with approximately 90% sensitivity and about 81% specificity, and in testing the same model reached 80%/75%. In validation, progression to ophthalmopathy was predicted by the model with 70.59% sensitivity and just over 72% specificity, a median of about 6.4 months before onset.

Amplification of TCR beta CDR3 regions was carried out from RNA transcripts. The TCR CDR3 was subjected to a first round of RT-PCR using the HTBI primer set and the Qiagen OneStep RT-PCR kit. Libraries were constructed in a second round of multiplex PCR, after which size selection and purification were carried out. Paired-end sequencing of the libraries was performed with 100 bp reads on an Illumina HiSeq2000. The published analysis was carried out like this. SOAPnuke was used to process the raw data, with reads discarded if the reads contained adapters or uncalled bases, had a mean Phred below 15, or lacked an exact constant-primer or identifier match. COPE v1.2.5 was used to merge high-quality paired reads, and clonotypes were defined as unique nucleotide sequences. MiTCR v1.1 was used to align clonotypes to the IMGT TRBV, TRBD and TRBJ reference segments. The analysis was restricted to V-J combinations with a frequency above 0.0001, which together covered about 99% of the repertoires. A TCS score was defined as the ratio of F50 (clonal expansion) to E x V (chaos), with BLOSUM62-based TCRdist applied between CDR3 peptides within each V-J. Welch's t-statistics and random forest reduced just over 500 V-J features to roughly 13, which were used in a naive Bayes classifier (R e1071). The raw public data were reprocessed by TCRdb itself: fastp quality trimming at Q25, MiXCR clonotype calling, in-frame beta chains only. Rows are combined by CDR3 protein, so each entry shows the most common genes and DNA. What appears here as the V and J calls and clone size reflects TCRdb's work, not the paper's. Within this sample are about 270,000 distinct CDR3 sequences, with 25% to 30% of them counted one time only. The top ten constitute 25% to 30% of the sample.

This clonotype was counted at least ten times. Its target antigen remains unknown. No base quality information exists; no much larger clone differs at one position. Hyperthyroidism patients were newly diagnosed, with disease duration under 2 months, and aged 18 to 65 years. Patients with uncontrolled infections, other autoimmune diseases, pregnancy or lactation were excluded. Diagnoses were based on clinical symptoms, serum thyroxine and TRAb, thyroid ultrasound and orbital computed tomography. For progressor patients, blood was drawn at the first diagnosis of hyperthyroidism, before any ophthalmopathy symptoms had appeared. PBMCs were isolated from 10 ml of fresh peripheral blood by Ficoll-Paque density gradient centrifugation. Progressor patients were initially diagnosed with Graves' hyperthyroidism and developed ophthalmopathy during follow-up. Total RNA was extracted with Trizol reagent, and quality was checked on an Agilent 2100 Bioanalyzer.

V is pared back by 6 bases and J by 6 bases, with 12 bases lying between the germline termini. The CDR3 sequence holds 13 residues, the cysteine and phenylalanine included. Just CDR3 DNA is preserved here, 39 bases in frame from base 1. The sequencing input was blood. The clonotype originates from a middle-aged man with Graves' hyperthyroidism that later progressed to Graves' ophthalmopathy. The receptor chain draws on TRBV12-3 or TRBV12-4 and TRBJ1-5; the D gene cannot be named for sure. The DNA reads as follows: TGTGCCAGCAGCTCAGACGTGGGTCAGCCCCAGCATTTT. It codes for CASSSDVGQPQHF.